The entry that follows covers one T cell receptor (beta chain) sequence. Its antigen is not known. 13 Jbeta primers and 60 Vbeta primers were used for the PCR. The repertoire was sequenced with immunoSEQ multiplex PCR; TCRdb's copy has only in-frame clones and lacks some. The sample comprises under 150,000 clones, about 80% of which are singletons, and 1% to 1.5% rests with the top ten. CDR1 is SEHNR, CDR2 FQNEAQ, per germline (reference sequence). The CDR3 has 14 amino acids. The ends lost 7 bases at V and 5 bases at J; junction bases unmatched: 7. This record belongs to a study of cytomegalovirus exposure and HLA in healthy donors. Study information: Some 85 million unique TCRs, all from HLA-typed donors, were included in an early release of the data. Overall study findings and caveats: Apart from CMV serostatus, no immune exposure information was available. What was likely a sequencing artifact was a cluster of highly shared sequence variants. In a later analysis, CMV-associated beta chains were mostly HLA-associated, it appeared.

The sequencing input was PBMCs. This sequence joins TRBV7-9 and TRBJ2-1, with 8 bases that match TRBD1. The clonotype originates from a male donor in good health and CMV-seropositive. CDR3 sequence reads: CASNHQGAHNEQFF. The CDR3 DNA reads TGTGCCAGCAACCACCAGGGGGCCCACAATGAGCAGTTCTTC.